This T cell receptor (beta chain) was captured in a study of shared clonotypes between healthy human individuals. Whole-study results and caveats: Sequencing depth was predicted to influence how clonotypes are shared among donors.

The naive CD8 subset, CD45RO-negative cells positively selected for CCR7, excluded terminally differentiated effector memory CD45RA+ cells. The assay was immunoSEQ multiplex PCR, and TCRdb's table has in-frame clones only and misses some. The sample lists a few million clones; roughly 93% were seen once. This CDR3 is built from 14 residues. Germline CDR1 reads SQVTM; CDR2 reads ANQGSEA. Trimming took off 3 bases at V and 2 bases at J, with 11 bases between the two ends. A remark on this clone: Its specificity is not known.

This rearrangement joins TRBV29-1 to TRBJ2-1; a possible D gene is TRBD2 (6 bases). This clonotype originated in a man aged 18-30 years in good health. Some clones in this sample may be carry-over from other donors' samples. The specimen sequenced was naive CD8+ T cells from PBMCs. CDR3: CSVDGTLTYNEQFF. CDR3 DNA: TGCAGCGTTGATGGGACTCTTACCTACAATGAGCAGTTCTTC.